The 8 T cell receptor beta chains below all came from one sample that was sequenced in a study of T cells in Graves' hyperthyroidism and ophthalmopathy. From RNA transcripts, TCR beta CDR3 regions were amplified. HTBI primers were the set used in a first-round RT-PCR of the TCR CDR3. TCRdb re-called the multiplex PCR reads through MiXCR, storing one row per CDR3 protein. The data contain some 600,000 distinct CDR3 sequences, about 43% of them seen just once; the ten biggest clones take up 8% to 8.5%. Source material: peripheral blood or thyroid tissue (not recorded which). Every receptor here comes from a young woman with Graves' hyperthyroidism.

V usage is TRBV7-2 and J usage is TRBJ2-7; TRBD2 matches 9 bases. Germline V gene data show CDR1 as SGHTA and CDR2 as FQGNSA. Germline trimming cut 1 base from V and 0 bases from J; bases unmatched to any gene: 4. This CDR3 has 16 amino acids. As DNA, the CDR3 is TGTGCCAGCAGCTTAGACCTAGCGGGGCTCTCCTACGAGCAGTACTTC. This sequence encodes CASSLDLAGLSYEQYF.

The table lists this clonotype with a few counts. The CDR3 sequence is CSAREVNSWETQYF. Here the CDR3 DNA reads TGCAGTGCTAGAGAGGTCAATAGCTGGGAGACCCAGTACTTC. The J gene is TRBJ2-5, the V gene TRBV20-1; D unresolved. Germline V gene data show CDR1 as DFQATT and CDR2 as SNEGSKA (reference sequence). This CDR3 is 14 amino acids long. Trimming shortened V by 0 bases and J by 5 bases, and 13 bases separated the two germline ends.

Remarks on this clonotype: Just one base apart from a much larger clone, this may be a read error. The rearrangement joins TRBV10-3 to TRBJ2-7; TRBD1 matches 9 bases. This CDR3 is 14 amino acids long. J lost 6 bases, V lost 3 bases, and 6 bases had no gene match. Germline assignment: CDR1 ENHRY and CDR2 SYGVKD. CDR3 coding DNA: TGTGCCATCAGTGACGGGACAGGGCCTTTCGAGCAGTACTTC. This codes for CAISDGTGPFEQYF.

As regards this clonotype: Compared with germline, one end of the junction differs, possibly owing to a read error. This chain uses TRBV24-1 with TRBJ1-2, with D maybe TRBD1 (5 bases). The CDR3 has 15 amino acids. Germline V CDR1 and CDR2: KGHDR, SFDVKD. CDR3 nucleotide sequence: TGTGCCAGCAGTTTAAGGCAGGGTACAGTCTATGGCTACACCTTC. Translated, it gives CASSLRQGTVYGYTF.

This clonotype was counted many times. This sequence joins TRBV7-9 and TRBJ1-1; D is ambiguous. Germline lookup yields CDR1 SEHNR and CDR2 FQNEAQ (reference sequence). The CDR3 runs to 14 residues. Trimming took off 3 bases at V and 0 bases at J, with 8 bases between the two ends. CDR3 coding DNA: TGTGCCAGCAGCTTCGGCAGCCTGAACACTGAAGCTTTCTTT. This sequence encodes CASSFGSLNTEAFF.

The chain joins TRBV5-1 to TRBJ2-5; weak D call: TRBD1 (6 bases). Trimming left V 4 bases short and J 1 base short, with 8 bases between. CDR1 and CDR2 (germline): SGHRS, YFSETQ. The CDR3 contains 13 residues. The CDR3 coding sequence is TGCGCCAGCAGCCGGGACATCCAAGAGACCCAGTACTTC. This sequence encodes CASSRDIQETQYF.

As DNA, the CDR3 is TGTGCCAGCAGTGGAAGGTTGGGGGGGTACGAGCAGTACTTC. Protein product: CASSGRLGGYEQYF. The chain has TRBV2 and TRBJ2-7, with 7 bases identical to TRBD2. The CDR3 loop spans 14 amino acids. Germline CDR1 and CDR2: SNHLY and FYNNEI. Unmatched junction bases numbered 7, after V lost 4 bases and J lost 4 bases.

The chain links TRBV29-1 to TRBJ1-2; D remains unclear. Germline CDR1 and CDR2: SQVTM and ANQGSEA. Trimming left V 7 bases short and J 0 bases short, with 12 bases between. This CDR3 is built from 13 residues. CDR3 coding DNA: TGCAGCGCCTCCCGGGCAGCTAACTATGGCTACACCTTC. It translates to CSASRAANYGYTF.